This T cell receptor beta chain is drawn from a study of Ad26.COV2.S vaccination and SARS-CoV-2 variants. Study findings and constraints: Substantial post-vaccination breadth of spike-specific CD8+ and CD4+ T cell responses was reported.

Profiled with immunoSEQ multiplex PCR; TCRdb holds only in-frame clones, not every one. The profile shows about 350,000 clones, 80% to 90% of them singletons. V gave up 8 bases and J gave up 0 bases; unmatched junction bases: 8. This CDR3 contains 16 residues. The germline V gene encodes CDR1 MDHEN and CDR2 SYDVKM. The treatment was: around 19 received Ad26.COV2.S at low or high dose, single or two shots; about five received placebo; per-sample allocation not given. Repertoires come from day 63 after the first vaccine or placebo injection. Details on this clone: No antigen is known for it.

The clonotype was recovered from a person between 18 and 65 years old who received the Ad26.COV2.S COVID-19 vaccine or a placebo. Source: peripheral blood, taken in a trial of Ad26.COV2.S vaccine versus placebo. This chain connects TRBV28 to TRBJ2-1, with TRBD2 matching 9 bases. DNA of the CDR3: TGTGCCAGCGGGGCGACTAGCGGAGGCTCCTACAATGAGCAGTTCTTC. It is translated as CASGATSGGSYNEQFF.